This record concerns one T cell receptor beta chain sequence. The CDR3 sequence is 14 residues long. Trimming at V came to 6 bases and at J to 2 bases, leaving 3 bases not matched to a gene. CDR1 SGHTA and CDR2 FQGTGA come from the germline V gene. Original methodology: Reference gene primer amplification in the assay estimated nucleated cell counts. TCRdb's copy holds only in-frame clones and misses some; the assay was immunoSEQ multiplex PCR. The V and J calls and clone size come from that table; D and trimming were worked out from the DNA. The data hold about 81,000 clones, with 89% observed a single time. These data originate in a study of blood T cell repertoires in COVID-19. Turning to the study itself: The United States, Italy and Spain were the sources of the acute and convalescent COVID-19 samples.

The chain employs TRBV7-3 and TRBJ2-1; TRBD1 matches 8 bases. The TCR was taken from a woman aged 80 or older with active COVID-19. The sequencing sample was made of peripheral blood. CDR3 residues: CASSPQGAYNEQFF. CDR3 DNA sequence: TGTGCCAGCAGTCCACAGGGGGCCTACAATGAGCAGTTCTTC.